This paragraph reports one TCR beta chain. Its antigen is not identified. The sample originates from a study of cytomegalovirus exposure and HLA in healthy donors. Findings and caveats of the study: Some highly shared sequence variants likely arose as a pipeline artifact. Most TCR beta V segments were productive about 90% or about 30% of the time in an earlier analysis.

PCR was performed using 60 Vbeta and 13 Jbeta primers. Assay: immunoSEQ multiplex PCR; the TCRdb copy retains only in-frame clones and omits some. The sample includes approximately 96,000 clones, roughly 70% of them seen just once. This receptor was taken from a male donor in good health and CMV-seronegative. The sample taken for sequencing was PBMCs.

The CDR3 loop is CASSRRDRDQNEKLFF. The CDR3 nucleotides are TGCGCCAGCAGCCGCCGGGACAGAGATCAAAATGAAAAACTGTTTTTT. The chain links TRBV5-1 to TRBJ1-4, with 7 bases that match TRBD1. CDR3 length: 16 amino acids. Germline CDR1 is SGHRS and CDR2 is YFSETQ. V was clipped by 4 bases and J by 5 bases; unmatched bases: 11.